This entry features one T cell receptor beta chain sequence. This entry belongs to a study of PD-L1 blockade in urothelial cancer. Assay: immunoSEQ multiplex PCR; the TCRdb copy retains only in-frame clones and omits some. The table lists some 56,000 clones, roughly 87% of them singletons. Indicated time point: pretreatment peripheral blood. The clonotype comes from an older man with urothelial cancer. Sequenced here: PBMCs, sampled around atezolizumab (anti-PD-L1) treatment.

DNA for the CDR3: TGTGCCAGCAGCCGGAGGGACAGGTTCCTTGACGAGCAGTACTTC. It specifies CASSRRDRFLDEQYF. The chain is built from TRBV5-8 and TRBJ2-7; 8 nucleotides agree with TRBD1. The CDR3 length is 15 residues. Unmatched junction bases numbered 11, after V lost 4 bases and J lost 5 bases. Germline V lookup: CDR1 SGHTS, CDR2 YDEGEE.